This T cell receptor (beta chain) was recorded in a study of T-cell reconstitution after alpha-beta-depleted transplantation in children. Trimming stripped 2 bases from V and 0 bases from J, with 9 bases between. The germline V gene has CDR1 SGHRS and CDR2 YFSETQ. The CDR3 spans 15 residues. For TCRbeta, the library was prepared with unique molecular identifiers. MiXCR, run by TCRdb on the PCR reads, gives a single entry per CDR3 protein. The sample contains about 870,000 distinct CDR3 sequences, approximately 15% of which appear only once. This clonotype is a singleton in its sample. The TCR sequence derives from a male patient younger than 18 who had a stem cell transplant for acute lymphoblastic leukemia, so the T cells may come from the graft donor. The sample consisted of PBMCs, mostly from graft donor cells, taken 360 days after TCRalphabeta/CD19-depleted stem cell transplant. The chain carries TRBV5-1 and TRBJ2-1; weak D call: TRBD2 (6 bases). CDR3 residues: CASSFDGGSYNEQFF. CDR3 nucleotide sequence: TGCGCCAGCAGCTTCGACGGGGGCTCCTACAATGAGCAGTTCTTC.